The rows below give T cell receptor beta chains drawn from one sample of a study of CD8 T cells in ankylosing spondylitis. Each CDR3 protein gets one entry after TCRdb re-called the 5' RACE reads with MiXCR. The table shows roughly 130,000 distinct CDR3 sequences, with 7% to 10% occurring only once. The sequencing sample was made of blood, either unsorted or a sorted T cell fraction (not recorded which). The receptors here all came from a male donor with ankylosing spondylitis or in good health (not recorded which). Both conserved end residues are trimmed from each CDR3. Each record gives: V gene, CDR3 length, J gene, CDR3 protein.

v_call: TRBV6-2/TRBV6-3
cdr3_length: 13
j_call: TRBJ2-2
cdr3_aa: ASSYDRVNTGELF

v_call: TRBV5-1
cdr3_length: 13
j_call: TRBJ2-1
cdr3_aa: ASSLVGTGVNEQF

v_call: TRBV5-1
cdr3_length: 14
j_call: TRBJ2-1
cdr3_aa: ASSWRTSSLGDEQF

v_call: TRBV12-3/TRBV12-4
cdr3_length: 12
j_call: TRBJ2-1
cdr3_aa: ASPGGLGNNEQF

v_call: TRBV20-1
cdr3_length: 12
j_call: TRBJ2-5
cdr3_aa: SARDSSGSKTQY

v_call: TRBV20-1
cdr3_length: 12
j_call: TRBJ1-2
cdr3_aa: SARDLKGVSGYT

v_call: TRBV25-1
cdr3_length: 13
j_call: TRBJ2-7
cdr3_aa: ASSEHGLSSYEQY

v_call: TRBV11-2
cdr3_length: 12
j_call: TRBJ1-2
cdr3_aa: ASSPWTGHYGYT

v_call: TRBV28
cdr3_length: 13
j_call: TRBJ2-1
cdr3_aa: ASRKGDREYNEQF

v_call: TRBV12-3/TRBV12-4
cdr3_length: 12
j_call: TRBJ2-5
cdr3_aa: ASTLGLAGETQY

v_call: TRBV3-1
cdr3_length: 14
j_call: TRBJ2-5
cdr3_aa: ASSLKYDRGRETQY

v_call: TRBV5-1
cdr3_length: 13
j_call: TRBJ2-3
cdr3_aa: ASSLGLASTDTQY

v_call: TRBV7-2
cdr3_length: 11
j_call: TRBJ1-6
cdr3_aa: ASSSVYNSPLH

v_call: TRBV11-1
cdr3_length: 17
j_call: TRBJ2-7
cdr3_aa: ASSLGDRGVGVSSYEQY

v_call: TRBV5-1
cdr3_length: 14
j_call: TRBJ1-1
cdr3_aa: ASSRDRGVMNTEAF

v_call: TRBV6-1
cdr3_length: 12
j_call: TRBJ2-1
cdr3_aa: ASSQGRGTTEQF

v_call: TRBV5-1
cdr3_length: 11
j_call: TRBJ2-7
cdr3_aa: ASSLTVGYEQY

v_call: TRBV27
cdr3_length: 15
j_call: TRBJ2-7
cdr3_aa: ASSPFLDRGHPYEQY

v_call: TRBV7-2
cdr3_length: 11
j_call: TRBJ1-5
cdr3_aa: ASSLPGNQPQH

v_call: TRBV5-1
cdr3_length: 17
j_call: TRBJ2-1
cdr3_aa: ASSPGMGSSKGSYNEQF

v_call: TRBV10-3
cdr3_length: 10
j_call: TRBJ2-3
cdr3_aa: ATGTRAGTQY

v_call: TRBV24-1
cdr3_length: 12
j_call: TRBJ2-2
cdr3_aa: ATSDNDRTGELF

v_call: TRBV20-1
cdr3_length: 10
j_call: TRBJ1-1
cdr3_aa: SARVQNTEAF

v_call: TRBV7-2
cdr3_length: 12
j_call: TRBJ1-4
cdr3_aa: ASSLQGQEEKLF

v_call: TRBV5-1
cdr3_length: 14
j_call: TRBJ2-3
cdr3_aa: ASRPLLAGVADTQY

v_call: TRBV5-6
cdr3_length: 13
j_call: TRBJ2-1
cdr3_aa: ASSPGGGRANEQF

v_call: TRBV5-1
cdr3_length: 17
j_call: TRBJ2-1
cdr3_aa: ASSFGDRGLTGSYNEQF

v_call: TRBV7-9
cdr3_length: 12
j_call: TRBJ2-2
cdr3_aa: ASSLFADTGELF

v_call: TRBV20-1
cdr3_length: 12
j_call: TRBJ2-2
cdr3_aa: SASRIANTGELF

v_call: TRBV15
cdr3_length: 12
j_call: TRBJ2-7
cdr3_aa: ATSRAQLVSEQY

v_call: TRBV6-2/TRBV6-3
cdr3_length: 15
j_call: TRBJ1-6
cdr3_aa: ASSFLRQGARRNPLH

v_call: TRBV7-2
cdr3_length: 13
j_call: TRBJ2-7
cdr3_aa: ASSPGSTGPYEQY

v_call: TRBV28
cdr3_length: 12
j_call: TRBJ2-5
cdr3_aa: ASTRQGASETQY

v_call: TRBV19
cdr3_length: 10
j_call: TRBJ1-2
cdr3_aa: ASSITPYGYT

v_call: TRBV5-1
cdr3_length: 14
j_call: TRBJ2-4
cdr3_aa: ASSPSPGQGAPIQY

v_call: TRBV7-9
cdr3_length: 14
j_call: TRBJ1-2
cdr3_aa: ASSLADTRGGFGYT

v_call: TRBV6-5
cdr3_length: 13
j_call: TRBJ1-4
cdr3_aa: ASSYSNSGGEKLF

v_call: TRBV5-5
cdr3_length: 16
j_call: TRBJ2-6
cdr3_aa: ASSLLLVPSSGANVLT

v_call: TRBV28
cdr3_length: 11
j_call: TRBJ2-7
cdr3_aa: ASSSTGGYEQY

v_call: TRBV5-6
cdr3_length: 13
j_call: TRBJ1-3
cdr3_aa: ASSLGTGSGNTIY

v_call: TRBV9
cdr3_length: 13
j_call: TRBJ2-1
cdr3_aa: ASSVSSRLAALQF

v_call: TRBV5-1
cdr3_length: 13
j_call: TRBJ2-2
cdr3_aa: ASSFFQGDTGELF

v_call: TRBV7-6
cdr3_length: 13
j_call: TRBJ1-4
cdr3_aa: ASSPSEGAVEKLF

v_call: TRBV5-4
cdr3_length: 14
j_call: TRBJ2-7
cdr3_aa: ASRPGTSGNSYEQY

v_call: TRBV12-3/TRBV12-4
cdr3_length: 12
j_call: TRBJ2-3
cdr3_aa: ASSLEGLTDTQY

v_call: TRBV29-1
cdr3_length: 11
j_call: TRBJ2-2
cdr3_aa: GGRGDNTGELF

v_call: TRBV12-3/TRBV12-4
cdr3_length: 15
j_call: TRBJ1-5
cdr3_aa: ASSLRVWAGNRQPQH

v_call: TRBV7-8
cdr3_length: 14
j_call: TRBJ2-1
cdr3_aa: ASSLVLQGTHNEQF